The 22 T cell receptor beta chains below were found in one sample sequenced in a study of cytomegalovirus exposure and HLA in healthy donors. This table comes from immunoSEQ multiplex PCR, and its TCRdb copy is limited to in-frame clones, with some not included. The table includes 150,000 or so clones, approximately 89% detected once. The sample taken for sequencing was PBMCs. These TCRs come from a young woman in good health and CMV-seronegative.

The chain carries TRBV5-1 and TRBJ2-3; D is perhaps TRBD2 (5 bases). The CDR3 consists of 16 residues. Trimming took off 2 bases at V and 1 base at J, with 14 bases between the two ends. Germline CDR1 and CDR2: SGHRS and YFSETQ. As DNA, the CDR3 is TGCGCCAGCAGCTTAACCCCGGACTCGCGCACAGATACGCAGTATTTT. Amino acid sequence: CASSLTPDSRTDTQYF.

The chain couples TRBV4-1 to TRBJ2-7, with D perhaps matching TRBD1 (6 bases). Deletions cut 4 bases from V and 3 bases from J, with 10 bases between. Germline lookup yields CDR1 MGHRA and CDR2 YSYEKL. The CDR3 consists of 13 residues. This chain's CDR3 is CASSRTVIYEQYF. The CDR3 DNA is TGCGCCAGCAGCCGGACAGTGATCTACGAGCAGTACTTC.

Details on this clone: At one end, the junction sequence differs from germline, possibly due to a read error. As DNA, the CDR3 is TGCAGCTCCCATGGACAGGAAGGGGCAGAAACGCAGTATTTT. Its translation: CSSHGQEGAETQYF. The chain is built from TRBV29-1 and TRBJ2-3; 7 bases agree with TRBD1. This CDR3 comprises 14 residues. Germline CDR1 and CDR2: SQVTM and ANQGSEA.

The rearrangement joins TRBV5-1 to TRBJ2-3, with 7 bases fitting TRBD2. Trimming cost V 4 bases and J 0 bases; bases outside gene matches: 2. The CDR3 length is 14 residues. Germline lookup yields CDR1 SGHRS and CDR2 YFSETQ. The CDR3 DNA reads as TGCGCCAGCAGCACGACTAGCAGCACAGATACGCAGTATTTT. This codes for CASSTTSSTDTQYF.

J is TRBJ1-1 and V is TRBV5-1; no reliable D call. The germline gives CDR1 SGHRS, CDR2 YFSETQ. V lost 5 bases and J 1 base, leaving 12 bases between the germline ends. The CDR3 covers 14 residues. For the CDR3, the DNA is TGCGCCAGCAGTCGGTCCCAAACGAACACTGAAGCTTTCTTT. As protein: CASSRSQTNTEAFF.

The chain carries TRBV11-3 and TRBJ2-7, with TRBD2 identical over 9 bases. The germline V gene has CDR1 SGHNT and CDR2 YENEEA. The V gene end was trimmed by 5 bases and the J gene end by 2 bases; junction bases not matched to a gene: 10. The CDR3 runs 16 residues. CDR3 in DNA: TGTGCCAGCAGCGAAGGCGGGGGGGGAATCGCCTACGAGCAGTACTTC. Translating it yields CASSEGGGGIAYEQYF. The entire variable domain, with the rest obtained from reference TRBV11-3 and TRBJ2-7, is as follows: EAGVVQSPRYKIIEKKQPVAFWCNPISGHNTLYWYLQNLGQGPELLIRYENEEAVDDSQLPKDRFSAERLKGVDSTLKIQPAELGDSAVYLCASSEGGGGIAYEQYFGPGTRLTVT.

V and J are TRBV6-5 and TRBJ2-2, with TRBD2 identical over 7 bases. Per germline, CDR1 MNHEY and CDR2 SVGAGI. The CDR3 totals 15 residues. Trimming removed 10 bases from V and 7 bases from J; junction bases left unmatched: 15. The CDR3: CATSKRAGVGGELFF. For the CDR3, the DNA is TGTGCCACCTCTAAACGGGCGGGGGTTGGCGGGGAGCTGTTTTTT.

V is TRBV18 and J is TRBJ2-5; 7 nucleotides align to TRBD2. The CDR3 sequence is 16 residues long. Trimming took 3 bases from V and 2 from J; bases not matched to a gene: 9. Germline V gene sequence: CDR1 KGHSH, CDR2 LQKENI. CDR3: CASSPWGGLPQETQYF. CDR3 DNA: TGTGCCAGCTCACCCTGGGGGGGACTACCACAAGAGACCCAGTACTTC.

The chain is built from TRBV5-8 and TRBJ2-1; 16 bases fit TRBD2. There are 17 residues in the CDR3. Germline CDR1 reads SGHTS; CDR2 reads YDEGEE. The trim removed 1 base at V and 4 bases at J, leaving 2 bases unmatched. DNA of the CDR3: TGTGCCAGCAGCTTGATGGGACTAGCGGGGGGGTACAATGAGCAGTTCTTC. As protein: CASSLMGLAGGYNEQFF.

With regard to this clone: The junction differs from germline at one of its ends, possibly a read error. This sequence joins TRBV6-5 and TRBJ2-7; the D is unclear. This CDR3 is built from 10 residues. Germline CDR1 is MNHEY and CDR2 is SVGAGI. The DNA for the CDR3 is TGCTTCCAGCGAGCTCACGAGCAGTACTTC. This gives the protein CFQRAHEQYF.

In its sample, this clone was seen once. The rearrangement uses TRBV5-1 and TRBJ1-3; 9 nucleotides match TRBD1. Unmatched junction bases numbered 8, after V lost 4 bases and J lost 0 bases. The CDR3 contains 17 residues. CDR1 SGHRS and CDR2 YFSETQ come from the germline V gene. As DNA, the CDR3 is TGCGCCAGCAGCGCACAGGGGGCCCCAAGCTCTGGAAACACCATATATTTT. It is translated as CASSAQGAPSSGNTIYF.

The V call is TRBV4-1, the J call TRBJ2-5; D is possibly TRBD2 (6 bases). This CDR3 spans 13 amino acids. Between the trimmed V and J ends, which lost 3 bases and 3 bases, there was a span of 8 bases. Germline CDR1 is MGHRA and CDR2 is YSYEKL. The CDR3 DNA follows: TGCGCCAGCAGCCACATAGCGGAAGAGACCCAGTACTTC. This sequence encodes CASSHIAEETQYF.

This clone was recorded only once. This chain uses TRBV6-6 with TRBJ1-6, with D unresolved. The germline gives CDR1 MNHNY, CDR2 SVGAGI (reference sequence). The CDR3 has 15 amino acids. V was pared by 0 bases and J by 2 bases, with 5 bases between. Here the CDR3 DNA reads TGTGCCAGCAGTTACTCCGCGGCCTATAATTCACCCCTCCACTTT. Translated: CASSYSAAYNSPLHF.

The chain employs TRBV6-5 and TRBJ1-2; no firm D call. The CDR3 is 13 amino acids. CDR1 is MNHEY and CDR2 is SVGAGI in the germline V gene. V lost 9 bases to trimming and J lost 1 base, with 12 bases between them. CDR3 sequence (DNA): TGTGCCAGTGGGCAGTTCGTTAACTATGGCTACACCTTC. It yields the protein CASGQFVNYGYTF.

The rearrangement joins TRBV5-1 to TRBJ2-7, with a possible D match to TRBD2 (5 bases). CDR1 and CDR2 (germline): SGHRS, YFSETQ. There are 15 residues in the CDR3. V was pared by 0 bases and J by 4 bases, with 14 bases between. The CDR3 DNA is TGCGCCAGCAGCTTGGGGGGAGTCGCGTTGTACGAGCAGTACTTC. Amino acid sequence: CASSLGGVALYEQYF.

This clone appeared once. The CDR3 nucleotides are TGCGCCAGCAGCCAAGATGGGGCAGGGGGCGACTATGGCTACACCTTC. Translating gives CASSQDGAGGDYGYTF. V gene TRBV4-1 combines with J gene TRBJ1-2, with TRBD1 matching 8 bases. With 0 bases clipped from V and 3 bases from J, the junction kept 6 bases outside the gene matches. Germline V gene data show CDR1 as MGHRA and CDR2 as YSYEKL. The CDR3 has 16 amino acids.

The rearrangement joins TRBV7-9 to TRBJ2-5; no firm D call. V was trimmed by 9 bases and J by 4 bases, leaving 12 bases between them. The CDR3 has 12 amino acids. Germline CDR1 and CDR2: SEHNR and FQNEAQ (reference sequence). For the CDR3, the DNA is TGTGCCAGTACGACTGGAGTAGAGACCCAGTACTTC. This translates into CASTTGVETQYF.

This CDR3 is CASSPRGLVGEQYF. The CDR3 DNA sequence: TGTGCCAGCAGCCCAAGGGGACTAGTGGGGGAGCAGTACTTC. The V gene is TRBV7-3, the J gene TRBJ2-7; 8 bases are a match to TRBD2. The junction had 10 bases not matched to a gene; V was cut back by 5 bases and J by 7 bases. Per the germline V gene, CDR1 is SGHTA and CDR2 is FQGTGA. The CDR3 spans 14 residues.

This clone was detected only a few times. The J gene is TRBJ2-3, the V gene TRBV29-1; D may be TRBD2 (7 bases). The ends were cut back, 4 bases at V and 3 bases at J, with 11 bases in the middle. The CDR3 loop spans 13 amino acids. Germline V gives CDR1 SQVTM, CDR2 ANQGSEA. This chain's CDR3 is CSVVRGATDTQYF. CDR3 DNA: TGCAGCGTTGTCCGGGGGGCTACAGATACGCAGTATTTT.

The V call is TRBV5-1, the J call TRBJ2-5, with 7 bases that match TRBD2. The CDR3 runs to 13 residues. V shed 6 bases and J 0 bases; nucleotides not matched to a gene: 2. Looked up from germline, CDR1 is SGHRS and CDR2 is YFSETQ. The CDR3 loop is CASKAGDQETQYF. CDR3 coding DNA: TGCGCCAGCAAGGCGGGGGACCAAGAGACCCAGTACTTC.

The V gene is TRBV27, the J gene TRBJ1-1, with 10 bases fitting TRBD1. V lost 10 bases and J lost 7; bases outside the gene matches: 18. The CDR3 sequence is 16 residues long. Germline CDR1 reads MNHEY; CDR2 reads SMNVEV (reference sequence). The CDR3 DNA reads TGTGCCACCTCGTCGGGGGGGGACAGGGGTATTTTTGAAGCTTTCTTT. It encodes CATSSGGDRGIFEAFF.

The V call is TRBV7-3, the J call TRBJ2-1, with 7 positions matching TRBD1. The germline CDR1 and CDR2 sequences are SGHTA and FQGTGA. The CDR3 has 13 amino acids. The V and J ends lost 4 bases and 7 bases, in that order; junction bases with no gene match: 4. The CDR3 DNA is TGTGCCAGCAGCTCCGCAGGGGGAAATGAGCAGTTCTTC. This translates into CASSSAGGNEQFF.